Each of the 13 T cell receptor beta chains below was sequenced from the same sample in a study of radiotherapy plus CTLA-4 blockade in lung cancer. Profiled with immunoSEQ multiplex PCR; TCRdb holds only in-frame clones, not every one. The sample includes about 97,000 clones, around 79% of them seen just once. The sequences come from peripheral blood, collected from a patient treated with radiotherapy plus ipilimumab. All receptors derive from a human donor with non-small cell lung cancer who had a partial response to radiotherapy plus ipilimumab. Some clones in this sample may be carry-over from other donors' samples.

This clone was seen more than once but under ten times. The CDR3 here is CASIPGGYNMNTEAFF. CDR3 nucleotides: TGTGCCAGTATCCCAGGGGGGTACAACATGAACACTGAAGCTTTCTTT. The rearrangement uses TRBV19 and TRBJ1-1; the match to TRBD1 covers 7 bases. V shed 7 bases and J 0 bases; nucleotides not matched to a gene: 11. The CDR3 contains 16 residues. CDR1 is LNHDA, CDR2 SQIVND, per germline (reference sequence).

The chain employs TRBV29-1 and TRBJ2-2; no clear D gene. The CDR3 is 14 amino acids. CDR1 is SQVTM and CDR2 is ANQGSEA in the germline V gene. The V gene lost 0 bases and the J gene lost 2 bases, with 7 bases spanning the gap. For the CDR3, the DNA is TGCAGCGTTGAAGATCGTAGAAACACCGGGGAGCTGTTTTTT. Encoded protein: CSVEDRRNTGELFF.

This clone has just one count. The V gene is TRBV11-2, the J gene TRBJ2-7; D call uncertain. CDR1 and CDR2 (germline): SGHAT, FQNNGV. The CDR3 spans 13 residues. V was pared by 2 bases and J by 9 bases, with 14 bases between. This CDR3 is CASSLLRVGWQYF. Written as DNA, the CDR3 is TGTGCCAGCAGCTTACTTCGGGTGGGTTGGCAGTACTTC.

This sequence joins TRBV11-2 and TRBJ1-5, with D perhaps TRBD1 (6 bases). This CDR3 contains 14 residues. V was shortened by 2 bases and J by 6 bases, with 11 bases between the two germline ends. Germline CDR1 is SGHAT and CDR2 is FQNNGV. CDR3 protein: CASSLSVQGQPQHF. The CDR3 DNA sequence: TGTGCCAGCAGCTTATCGGTACAGGGTCAGCCCCAGCATTTT. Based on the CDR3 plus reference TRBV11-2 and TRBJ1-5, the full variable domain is EAGVAQSPRYKIIEKRQSVAFWCNPISGHATLYWYQQILGQGPKLLIQFQNNGVVDDSQLPKDRFSAERLKGVDSTLKIQPAKLEDSAVYLCASSLSVQGQPQHFGDGTRLSIL.

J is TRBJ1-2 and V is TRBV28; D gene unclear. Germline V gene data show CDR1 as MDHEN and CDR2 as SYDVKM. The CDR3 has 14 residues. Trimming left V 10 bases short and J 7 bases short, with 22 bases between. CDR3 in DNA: TGTGCCACCCAACTAGCCCAGCAAGGGTGTGGCTACACCTTC. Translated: CATQLAQQGCGYTF.

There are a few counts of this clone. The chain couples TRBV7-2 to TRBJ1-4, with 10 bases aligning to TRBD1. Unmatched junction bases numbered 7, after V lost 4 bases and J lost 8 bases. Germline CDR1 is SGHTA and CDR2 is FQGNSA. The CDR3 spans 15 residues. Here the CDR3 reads CASSSRDRGREKLFF. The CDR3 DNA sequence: TGTGCCAGCAGCTCCCGGGACAGGGGAAGAGAAAAACTGTTTTTT.

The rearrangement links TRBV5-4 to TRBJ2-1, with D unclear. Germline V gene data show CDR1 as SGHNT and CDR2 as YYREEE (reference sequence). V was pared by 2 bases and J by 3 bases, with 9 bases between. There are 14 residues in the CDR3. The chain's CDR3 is CASSFQRGYNEQFF. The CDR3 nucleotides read TGTGCCAGCAGCTTCCAGCGAGGCTACAATGAGCAGTTCTTC.

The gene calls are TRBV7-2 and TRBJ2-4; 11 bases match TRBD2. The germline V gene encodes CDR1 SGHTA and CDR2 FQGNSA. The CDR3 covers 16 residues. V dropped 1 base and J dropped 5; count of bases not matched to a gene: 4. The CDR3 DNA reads TGTGCCAGCAGCTTAGTGGGACTAGCGGCCCAAAACATTCAGTACTTC. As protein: CASSLVGLAAQNIQYF.

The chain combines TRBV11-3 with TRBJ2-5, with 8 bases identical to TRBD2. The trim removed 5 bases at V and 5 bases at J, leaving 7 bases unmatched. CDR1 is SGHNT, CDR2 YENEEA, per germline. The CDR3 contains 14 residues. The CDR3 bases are TGTGCCAGCAGCAGCGGACTAGCTAGGGAGACCCAGTACTTC. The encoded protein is CASSSGLARETQYF.

The CDR3 loop is CASSQDRGHGNQPQHF. CDR3 coding DNA: TGCGCCAGCAGCCAAGATAGGGGGCATGGCAATCAGCCCCAGCATTTT. The genes are TRBV4-3 and TRBJ1-5, with 7 positions matching TRBD1. The trim removed 0 bases at V and 2 bases at J, leaving 4 bases unmatched. In germline, CDR1 is LGHNA, CDR2 YSLEER. This CDR3 comprises 16 residues.

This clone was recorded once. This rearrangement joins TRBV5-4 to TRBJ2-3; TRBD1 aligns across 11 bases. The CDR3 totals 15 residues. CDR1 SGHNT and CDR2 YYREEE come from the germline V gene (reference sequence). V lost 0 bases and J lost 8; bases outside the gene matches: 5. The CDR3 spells CASSLAGTGGTTQYF. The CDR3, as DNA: TGTGCCAGCAGCTTGGCCGGGACAGGGGGGACTACGCAGTATTTT.

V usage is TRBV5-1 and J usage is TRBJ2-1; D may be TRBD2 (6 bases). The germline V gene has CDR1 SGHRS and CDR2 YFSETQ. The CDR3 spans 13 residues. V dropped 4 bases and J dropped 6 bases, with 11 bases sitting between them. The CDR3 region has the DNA TGCGCCAGCAGCATGGACGGGAGCAATGAGCAGTTCTTC. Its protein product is CASSMDGSNEQFF.

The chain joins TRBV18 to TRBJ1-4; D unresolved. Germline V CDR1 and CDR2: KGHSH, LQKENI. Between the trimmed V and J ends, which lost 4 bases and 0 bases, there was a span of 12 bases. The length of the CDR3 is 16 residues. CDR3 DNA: TGTGCCAGCTCACAACAGAAGCAATCAACTAATGAAAAACTGTTTTTT. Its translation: CASSQQKQSTNEKLFF.